The clone carrying this T cell receptor beta chain was recorded many times. Its antigen is not identified. Trimming pared 5 bases from V and 0 bases from J, leaving 23 bases between. The length of the CDR3 is 19 residues. The sample is drawn from a study of early T cells in non-severe SARS-CoV-2 infection. At the level of the study: Chains were not paired, and sequencing was done on bulk RNA from unsorted whole blood.

Individual cDNA molecules were tagged with unique molecular identifiers, the study reported. TCRdb redid the calling of the 5' RACE reads with MiXCR, one entry per CDR3 protein. The table shows roughly 60,000 distinct CDR3 sequences, with around 7% occurring only once. Study results and caveats: The study's VDJdb matching favored anti-spike CD8 responses and missed private and CD4 specificities.

Sample: whole blood, taken at baseline. The V call is TRBV12-3 or TRBV12-4, the J call TRBJ1-5; D perhaps matches TRBD1 (5 bases). This clonotype was obtained from an adult who was a healthcare worker with PCR-confirmed SARS-CoV-2 infection or an uninfected control (not recorded which). The CDR3: CASSGALGGAPNSNQPQHF. CDR3 sequence (DNA): TGTGCCAGCAGTGGGGCCCTCGGGGGAGCCCCTAATAGCAATCAGCCCCAGCATTTT.